One and the same sample provided the 21 T cell receptor beta chains below, sequenced in a study of radiotherapy plus CTLA-4 blockade in lung cancer. TCRdb's copy holds only in-frame clones and misses some; the assay was immunoSEQ multiplex PCR. The profile shows about 120,000 clones, around 84% of them singletons. The sample was peripheral blood, taken from a patient treated with radiotherapy plus ipilimumab. These receptors originate from a human donor with non-small cell lung cancer that progressed on radiotherapy plus ipilimumab. Some clones in this sample may be carry-over from other donors' samples.

The chain joins TRBV2 to TRBJ1-2, with D perhaps matching TRBD1 (5 bases). The CDR3 runs to 15 residues. The germline V gene has CDR1 SNHLY and CDR2 FYNNEI. The germline V and J ends were trimmed by 4 bases and 0 bases, with 12 bases remaining between them. The CDR3 region is CASSVARAANYGYTF. CDR3 sequence (DNA): TGTGCCAGCAGTGTCGCCAGGGCAGCTAACTATGGCTACACCTTC.

The sample holds a few counts of this clone. The chain couples TRBV7-9 to TRBJ2-1; 9 nucleotides match TRBD1. Germline CDR1 reads SEHNR; CDR2 reads FQNEAQ (reference sequence). CDR3 length equals 14 residues. Trimming removed 5 bases from V and 5 bases from J; junction bases left unmatched: 4. The CDR3 loop reads CASSTGTGNNEQFF. In DNA, the CDR3 is TGTGCCAGCAGCACCGGGACAGGGAACAATGAGCAGTTCTTC. Full variable domain (remainder filled in from reference TRBV7-9 and TRBJ2-1): DTGVSQNPRHKITKRGQNVTFRCDPISEHNRLYWYRQTLGQGPEFLTYFQNEAQLEKSRLLSDRFSAERPKGSFSTLEIQRTEQGDSAMYLCASSTGTGNNEQFFGPGTRLTVL.

Here the CDR3 DNA reads TGTGCCAGCAGCTTAGGGTCTAGGGTGGGCTACACCTTC. Its protein is CASSLGSRVGYTF. The chain has TRBV7-2 and TRBJ1-2; D gene ambiguous. Germline CDR1 reads SGHTA; CDR2 reads FQGNSA. CDR3 length: 13 amino acids. The V and J ends lost 1 base and 8 bases respectively, with 11 bases between them.

The chain has TRBV9 and TRBJ2-3; D is undetermined. The CDR3 has 15 residues. CDR1 and CDR2 (germline): SGDLS, YYNGEE. Between the trimmed V and J ends, which lost 7 bases and 2 bases, there was a span of 17 bases. The CDR3 nucleotides read TGTGCCAGCGGATCGTTGAACAGACTCACAGATACGCAGTATTTT. This translates into CASGSLNRLTDTQYF.

The chain joins TRBV2 to TRBJ1-6; TRBD1 agrees at 7 bases. V was clipped by 5 bases and J by 0 bases; unmatched bases: 7. The CDR3 contains 17 residues. CDR1 is SNHLY, CDR2 FYNNEI, per germline. The CDR3 protein is CASSSGTAFSYNSPLHF. CDR3 nucleotide sequence: TGTGCCAGCAGTTCCGGGACAGCGTTCTCCTATAATTCACCCCTCCACTTT.

This chain connects TRBV5-1 to TRBJ1-6; no reliable D call. This CDR3 region has 15 residues. V was clipped by 4 bases and J by 3 bases, with 11 bases between them. In germline, CDR1 is SGHRS, CDR2 YFSETQ. The CDR3 DNA reads TGCGCCAGCAGCCCCCAGGACGGCTATAATTCACCCCTCCACTTT. Translating it yields CASSPQDGYNSPLHF.

CDR3 sequence: CASSLGGGALREKLFF. The CDR3 DNA sequence: TGCGCCAGCAGTCTCGGGGGCGGAGCCCTGCGGGAAAAACTGTTTTTT. V and J are TRBV23-1 and TRBJ1-4, with D possibly matching TRBD1 (6 bases). TRBV23-1 is placed among ORFs of uncertain function. Trimming removed 4 bases at V and 8 bases at J, with 20 bases between. CDR3 size: 16 residues.

The V call is TRBV7-8, the J call TRBJ1-2; D uncertain. This CDR3 is built from 15 residues. The V and J ends lost 2 bases and 1 base respectively, with 11 bases between them. Germline V gene lookup returns CDR1 SGHVS and CDR2 FQNEAQ. CDR3 in DNA: TGTGCCAGCAGCTTAATTCTGGGTGTTAACTATGGCTACACCTTC. It is translated as CASSLILGVNYGYTF.

The chain recombines TRBV4-3 with TRBJ2-3, with 12 positions matching TRBD1. J gave up 4 bases and V 2 bases, and 4 bases lay outside the gene matches. CDR1 and CDR2 from the germline V gene are LGHNA and YSLEER. The CDR3 consists of 16 residues. CDR3 in amino acids: CASSQPGQGASDTQYF. The CDR3 coding sequence is TGCGCCAGCAGCCAACCGGGACAGGGGGCTTCAGATACGCAGTATTTT.

A word on this clone: One end of the junction fails to match germline, which may point to a read error. The CDR3 DNA is TGTGCCAGCAGCTTGAACAATGTCCACGAGCAGCACTTC. Its protein product is CASSLNNVHEQHF. The rearrangement uses TRBV5-4 and TRBJ2-7; D ambiguous. This CDR3 has 13 amino acids. CDR1 is SGHNT and CDR2 is YYREEE in the germline V gene (reference sequence).

This clone appeared a few times. The V call is TRBV11-3, the J call TRBJ2-3; D is unclear. Germline CDR1 is SGHNT and CDR2 is YENEEA. The CDR3 is made up of 13 amino acids. V was trimmed by 3 bases and J by 2 bases, leaving 6 bases between them. This CDR3 is CASSLGPTDTQYF. For the CDR3, the DNA is TGTGCCAGCAGCTTGGGCCCCACAGATACGCAGTATTTT.

This chain links TRBV7-6 with TRBJ1-1; 7 bases are shared with TRBD1. CDR1 and CDR2 (germline): SGHVS, FNYEAQ. V lost 4 bases to trimming and J lost 9 bases; unmatched junction nucleotides: 11. The CDR3 consists of 14 residues. Written as DNA, the CDR3 is TGTGCCAGCAGCTCGGGACAGCTCGCCCTGCAAGCTTTCTTT. Translated: CASSSGQLALQAFF. Based on the CDR3 plus reference TRBV7-6 and TRBJ1-1, the full variable domain is GAGVSQSPRYKVTKRGQDVALRCDPISGHVSLYWYRQALGQGPEFLTYFNYEAQQDKSGLPNDRFSAERPEGSISTLTIQRTEQRDSAMYRCASSSGQLALQAFFGQGTRLTVV.

The chain uses TRBV5-1 and TRBJ1-1; 9 bases map to TRBD1. Trimming removed 3 bases from V and 7 bases from J; junction bases left unmatched: 7. This CDR3 is built from 14 residues. Germline V gene data show CDR1 as SGHRS and CDR2 as YFSETQ. The CDR3 sequence: CASSSKGQGFEAFF. The CDR3 DNA follows: TGCGCCAGCAGCTCCAAAGGACAGGGGTTTGAAGCTTTCTTT.

The chain combines TRBV30 with TRBJ1-1; D gene unclear. The CDR3 runs to 11 residues. Germline CDR1 and CDR2: GTSNPN and SVGIG (reference sequence). Trimming took 2 bases from V and 8 from J, leaving 9 bases between them. The CDR3 region is CAWSHLLEAFF. The CDR3 coding sequence is TGTGCCTGGAGTCACCTTTTAGAAGCTTTCTTT.

The chain combines TRBV7-2 with TRBJ1-2, with 7 nucleotides matching TRBD1. J gave up 8 bases and V 5 bases, and 5 bases lay outside the gene matches. The CDR3 contains 12 residues. Germline V gene sequence: CDR1 SGHTA, CDR2 FQGNSA. This chain's CDR3 is CASSRTGRGYTF. The CDR3, as DNA: TGTGCCAGCAGCAGGACAGGACGGGGCTACACCTTC.

V usage is TRBV29-1 and J usage is TRBJ2-7; D is possibly TRBD1 (5 bases). V lost 3 bases to trimming and J lost 2 bases, with 14 bases between them. Germline loops: CDR1 SQVTM, CDR2 ANQGSEA. The CDR3 covers 14 residues. This CDR3 is CSVDGTDSTYEQYF. CDR3 in DNA: TGCAGCGTTGATGGAACTGACAGTACCTACGAGCAGTACTTC.

CDR3: CASSSPYRTETQYF. CDR3 in DNA: TGTGCCAGCAGCTCCCCCTATAGGACCGAGACCCAGTACTTC. The chain has TRBV7-8 and TRBJ2-5; no definite D call. Germline CDR1 reads SGHVS; CDR2 reads FQNEAQ. This CDR3 has 14 amino acids. The V and J ends lost 4 bases and 5 bases respectively, with 14 bases between them.

The gene calls are TRBV5-6 and TRBJ2-1; TRBD2 matches 11 bases. CDR3 size: 17 residues. V shed 2 bases, J shed 2 bases, and the junction held 6 bases outside the gene matches. Germline-derived CDR1 and CDR2 are SGHDT and YYEEEE. CDR3 amino acids: CASSFTPTSGAYNEQFF. DNA for the CDR3: TGTGCCAGCAGCTTTACTCCGACTAGCGGGGCCTACAATGAGCAGTTCTTC. Drawing the rest from reference TRBV5-6 and TRBJ2-1, the complete variable domain is DAGVTQSPTHLIKTRGQQVTLRCSPKSGHDTVSWYQQALGQGPQFIFQYYEEEERQRGNFPDRFSGHQFPNYSSELNVNALLLGDSALYLCASSFTPTSGAYNEQFFGPGTRLTVL.

CDR3 in DNA: TGTGCCAGCAGCCGGACAGGGCAGGGAGAGACCCAGTACTTC. It yields the protein CASSRTGQGETQYF. The rearrangement uses TRBV7-3 and TRBJ2-5; 8 bases are a match to TRBD1. V lost 5 bases and J lost 4; bases outside the gene matches: 6. CDR1 and CDR2 from the germline V gene are SGHTA and FQGTGA. The CDR3 consists of 14 residues.

This clone was picked up a small number of times. The V and J genes are TRBV11-3 and TRBJ1-1; TRBD1 might be the D (6 bases). There are 15 residues in the CDR3. The germline gives CDR1 SGHNT, CDR2 YENEEA. The V gene lost 6 bases and the J gene lost 1 base, with 15 bases spanning the gap. The DNA of the CDR3 is TGTGCCAGCAGTCCGATGGGGGCTACGAACACTGAAGCTTTCTTT. It encodes CASSPMGATNTEAFF. Supplemented by reference TRBV11-3 and TRBJ1-1, the full variable domain reads EAGVVQSPRYKIIEKKQPVAFWCNPISGHNTLYWYLQNLGQGPELLIRYENEEAVDDSQLPKDRFSAERLKGVDSTLKIQPAELGDSAVYLCASSPMGATNTEAFFGQGTRLTVV.

The chain uses TRBV18 and TRBJ2-5; no firm D call. Germline V gene data show CDR1 as KGHSH and CDR2 as LQKENI. The CDR3 runs 13 residues. The V end lost 1 base, the J end lost 3 bases, and 6 bases lay between the germline ends. Here the CDR3 DNA reads TGTGCCAGCTCACCACTAAGGGAAGAGACCCAGTACTTC. This gives the protein CASSPLREETQYF.